This is a list of T cell receptor beta chains from one sample in a study of T-cell reconstitution after alpha-beta-depleted transplantation in children. TCRdb analysed the PCR reads with MiXCR anew, one entry per CDR3 protein. The data hold approximately 220,000 distinct CDR3 sequences, with approximately 15% observed a single time. The specimen was PBMCs, mostly from graft donor cells, collected 360 days after TCRalphabeta/CD19-depleted stem cell transplant. The receptor set was obtained from a male patient aged 2-10 years who had a stem cell transplant for acute lymphoblastic leukemia, so the T cells may come from the graft donor. Each CDR3 is given with its conserved first and last residue. Each record gives: V gene, CDR3 protein.

v_call: TRBV5-1
cdr3_aa: CASSYLPETQYF

v_call: TRBV28
cdr3_aa: CASITGGSVYGYTF

v_call: TRBV12-3/TRBV12-4
cdr3_aa: CASSRRFYEQYF

v_call: TRBV14
cdr3_aa: CASSPRLIGGDEQFF

v_call: TRBV29-1
cdr3_aa: CSVSRGEQFF

v_call: TRBV12-3/TRBV12-4
cdr3_aa: CASTLTGRETQYF

v_call: TRBV29-1
cdr3_aa: CSVARERGNTEAFF

v_call: TRBV5-5
cdr3_aa: CASSYLPGTQETQYF

v_call: TRBV20-1
cdr3_aa: CSATRTGLGNTEAFF

v_call: TRBV7-6
cdr3_aa: CASSLATPLGRGAYNEQFF

v_call: TRBV5-1
cdr3_aa: CASRSDRIYGYTF

v_call: TRBV20-1
cdr3_aa: CSAGDSTNQPQHF

v_call: TRBV5-1
cdr3_aa: CASTPRGGAYGDEQFF

v_call: TRBV7-2
cdr3_aa: CASSLVGGGAQETQYF

v_call: TRBV10-3
cdr3_aa: CALIGTRNAGANVLTF

v_call: TRBV2
cdr3_aa: CASTPLSNTGELFF

v_call: TRBV9
cdr3_aa: CASSVRPSTGGAFF

v_call: TRBV10-3
cdr3_aa: CAISELAGGRDTQYF

v_call: TRBV7-2
cdr3_aa: CASSASRLNEQFF

v_call: TRBV5-5
cdr3_aa: CASSWAQGGTEAFF